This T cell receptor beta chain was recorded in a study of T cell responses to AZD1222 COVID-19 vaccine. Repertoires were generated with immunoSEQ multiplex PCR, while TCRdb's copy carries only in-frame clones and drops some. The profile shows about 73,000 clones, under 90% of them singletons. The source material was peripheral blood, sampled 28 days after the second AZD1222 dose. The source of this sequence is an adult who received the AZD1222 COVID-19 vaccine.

The CDR3 DNA reads TGTGCCAGCAGCCCCGGACACTTAGGGAGCGGCTACGAGCAGTACTTC. Residues: CASSPGHLGSGYEQYF. V usage is TRBV7-3 and J usage is TRBJ2-7; D could derive from TRBD1 or TRBD2 (5 bases each). CDR1 is SGHTA and CDR2 is FQGTGA in the germline V gene. V was clipped by 5 bases and J by 3 bases, with 20 bases between them. CDR3 size: 16 residues.